Only a few counts were recorded for the clone carrying this TCR beta chain. Germline-derived CDR1 and CDR2 are SGHNT and YYREEE (reference sequence). Between the trimmed V and J ends, which lost 3 bases and 5 bases, there was a span of 12 bases. This CDR3 region has 13 residues. The data were obtained in a study of T cells after yellow fever vaccination. MiXCR, run by TCRdb on the 5' RACE reads, gives a single entry per CDR3 protein. Among approximately 300,000 distinct CDR3 sequences listed, about 6.9% were seen once. The receptor comes from a man aged 18 to 35 who received the YFV17D yellow fever vaccine. The chain recombines TRBV5-4 with TRBJ2-7, with D maybe TRBD1 (6 bases). The source was PBMCs, collected more than 35 days after the first yellow fever vaccination. The CDR3 nucleotides read TGTGCCAGCAGCTCGGGACAATTCAACGAGCAGTACTTC. Translated, it gives CASSSGQFNEQYF.